Presented here are 16 T cell receptor beta chains from one specimen sequenced in a study of identical twins. MiXCR, run by TCRdb on the 5' RACE reads, gives a single entry per CDR3 protein. The sample has approximately 590,000 distinct CDR3 sequences, 9.6% seen once. These records were also assigned to another study, of yellow fever vaccine responses in identical twins.

Sequenced: PBMCs. These receptors were obtained from a woman between 18 and 29 years old in good health.

This clonotype appeared many times. This sequence joins TRBV4-3 and TRBJ2-2, with D perhaps matching TRBD1 (6 bases). Trimming stripped 6 bases from V and 6 bases from J, with 17 bases between. The V gene's germline CDR1 is LGHNA and CDR2 YSLEER. This CDR3 comprises 15 residues. Here the CDR3 DNA reads TGCGCCAGCAGATGGCGGACAGAGATGGCCGGGGAGCTGTTTTTT. Translation gives CASRWRTEMAGELFF.

This chain links TRBV15 with TRBJ2-3; 7 bases agree with TRBD1. Germline V gene lookup returns CDR1 LNHNV and CDR2 YYDKDF (reference sequence). The length of the CDR3 is 16 residues. With V trimmed by 3 bases and J by 6 bases, 12 bases remained unmatched. The CDR3 DNA is TGTGCCACCAGCAGGGGGGAGACAGGGCTCGCCGATACGCAGTATTTT. Encoded protein: CATSRGETGLADTQYF.

The CDR3: CASSLAGTGYTDTQYF. CDR3 DNA: TGCGCCAGCAGCTTGGCAGGGACCGGATACACAGATACGCAGTATTTT. The chain carries TRBV5-1 and TRBJ2-3; D is possibly TRBD1 or TRBD2 (5 bases each). The germline V and J ends were trimmed by 0 bases and 2 bases, with 13 bases remaining between them. The length of the CDR3 is 16 residues. CDR1 and CDR2 from the germline V gene are SGHRS and YFSETQ.

This clonotype was picked up many times. The CDR3 nucleotides read TGCAGTGCTGATGACAGGGTCAACGAGCAGTACTTC. Translated, it gives CSADDRVNEQYF. The V and J genes are TRBV20-1 and TRBJ2-7; 7 bases map to TRBD1. The CDR3 contains 12 residues. V shed 5 bases, J shed 5 bases, and the junction held 6 bases outside the gene matches. The germline V gene encodes CDR1 DFQATT and CDR2 SNEGSKA (reference sequence).

This clonotype was counted many times. The genes are TRBV7-2 and TRBJ1-5; D perhaps matches TRBD1 (5 bases). CDR3 length: 14 amino acids. The germline gives CDR1 SGHTA, CDR2 FQGNSA. Between the trimmed V and J ends, which lost 5 bases and 1 base, there was a span of 9 bases. The CDR3 sequence: CASSSRDSNQPQHF. CDR3 nucleotide sequence: TGTGCCAGCAGCAGCCGGGACAGCAATCAGCCCCAGCATTTT.

This clonotype showed up just a few times. This chain uses TRBV4-2 with TRBJ2-5, with D unclear. The CDR3 consists of 15 residues. V was clipped by 0 bases and J by 5 bases, with 13 bases between them. CDR1 is LGHNA, CDR2 YNFKEQ, per germline. The CDR3 sequence: CASSQDWTGGETQYF. In DNA form, the CDR3 reads TGTGCCAGCAGCCAAGATTGGACGGGTGGGGAGACCCAGTACTTC.

The chain joins TRBV20-1 to TRBJ2-7; TRBD1 matches 7 bases. J lost 5 bases, V lost 6 bases, and 13 bases had no gene match. Germline V gives CDR1 DFQATT, CDR2 SNEGSKA (reference sequence). This CDR3 has 14 amino acids. CDR3 region: CSARDPNRGDEQYF. The CDR3 DNA sequence: TGCAGTGCCCGCGACCCAAACAGGGGCGACGAGCAGTACTTC.

This clonotype was seen repeatedly, ten times or more. The chain recombines TRBV20-1 with TRBJ2-5; possibly TRBD1 for D (5 bases). Germline assignment: CDR1 DFQATT and CDR2 SNEGSKA (reference sequence). Trimming pared 3 bases from V and 5 bases from J, leaving 22 bases between. The length of the CDR3 is 16 residues. DNA for the CDR3: TGCAGTGCTAGTCCCCATTGGACCGAACAGGCGGAGACCCAGTACTTC. Translating gives CSASPHWTEQAETQYF.

The V and J genes are TRBV24-1 and TRBJ2-1; D is perhaps TRBD1 (6 bases). V lost 0 bases and J lost 9, with 14 bases in between. This CDR3 spans 15 amino acids. CDR1 and CDR2 from the germline V gene are KGHDR and SFDVKD. The CDR3 sequence: CATSDLGTVRGEQFF. CDR3 in DNA: TGTGCCACCAGTGATTTGGGGACGGTCAGGGGTGAGCAGTTCTTC.

This clonotype was seen at least ten times. This chain connects TRBV29-1 to TRBJ2-3; possibly TRBD2 for D (6 bases). The V end was cut by 6 bases, the J end by 7 bases, with 23 bases between. The CDR3 is 15 amino acids. From germline, CDR1 is SQVTM and CDR2 ANQGSEA. The CDR3 is CSVGLTGDTLNTQYF. The CDR3 DNA follows: TGCAGCGTGGGTCTAACGGGGGATACGCTGAATACGCAGTATTTT.

This clonotype was recorded at least ten times. The DNA of the CDR3 is TGTGCCAGCAGCTTAGGTTTGACAGGGGAAGTTGGCTACACCTTC. Translated: CASSLGLTGEVGYTF. V usage is TRBV7-9 and J usage is TRBJ1-2; 8 nucleotides agree with TRBD1. J lost 7 bases, V lost 1 base, and 8 bases had no gene match. Germline CDR1 and CDR2: SEHNR and FQNEAQ (reference sequence). This CDR3 region has 15 residues.

V and J are TRBV18 and TRBJ2-6; D is unresolved. CDR3 length: 15 amino acids. The germline V gene encodes CDR1 KGHSH and CDR2 LQKENI. Deletions cut 1 base from V and 4 bases from J, with 8 bases between. CDR3 sequence: CASSPQVTGANVLTF. DNA of the CDR3: TGTGCCAGCTCACCACAGGTTACCGGGGCCAACGTCCTGACTTTC.

This clonotype was seen more than once but under ten times. The rearrangement uses TRBV30 and TRBJ2-6, with D hard to call. The germline V gene encodes CDR1 GTSNPN and CDR2 SVGIG (reference sequence). The CDR3 is 10 residues long. CDR3 coding DNA: TGTGAGGCTGGGGCCAACGTCCTGACTTTC. As protein: CEAGANVLTF.

This clonotype has ten or more counts. The V gene is TRBV5-1, the J gene TRBJ2-3; D not resolved. V lost 5 bases and J lost 6, with 13 bases in between. The germline CDR1 and CDR2 sequences are SGHRS and YFSETQ. The CDR3 totals 13 residues. CDR3 in amino acids: CASSPGNTDTQYF. CDR3 sequence (DNA): TGCGCCAGCAGTCCAGGAAATACGGATACGCAGTATTTT. Supplemented by reference TRBV5-1 and TRBJ2-3, the full variable domain reads KAGVTQTPRYLIKTRGQQVTLSCSPISGHRSVSWYQQTPGQGLQFLFEYFSETQRNKGNFPGRFSGRQFSNSRSEMNVSTLELGDSALYLCASSPGNTDTQYFGPGTRLTVL.

The J gene is TRBJ2-3, the V gene TRBV12-3 or TRBV12-4, with D hard to call. The CDR3 has 15 residues. Trimming took 6 bases from V and 2 from J, leaving 15 bases between them. The CDR3 DNA follows: TGTGCCAGCAGGAGAGAAGTTTCCCCCACAGATACGCAGTATTTT. This encodes CASRREVSPTDTQYF.

This clonotype was found many times. The V and J genes are TRBV19 and TRBJ1-2, with a weak D call TRBD1 (5 bases). The germline V gene has CDR1 LNHDA and CDR2 SQIVND (reference sequence). The CDR3 runs to 14 residues. V dropped 8 bases and J dropped 5 bases, with 18 bases sitting between them. The CDR3 sequence is CASGRAQDLYGYTF. CDR3 nucleotide sequence: TGTGCCAGTGGCAGGGCGCAGGACCTATATGGCTACACCTTC.